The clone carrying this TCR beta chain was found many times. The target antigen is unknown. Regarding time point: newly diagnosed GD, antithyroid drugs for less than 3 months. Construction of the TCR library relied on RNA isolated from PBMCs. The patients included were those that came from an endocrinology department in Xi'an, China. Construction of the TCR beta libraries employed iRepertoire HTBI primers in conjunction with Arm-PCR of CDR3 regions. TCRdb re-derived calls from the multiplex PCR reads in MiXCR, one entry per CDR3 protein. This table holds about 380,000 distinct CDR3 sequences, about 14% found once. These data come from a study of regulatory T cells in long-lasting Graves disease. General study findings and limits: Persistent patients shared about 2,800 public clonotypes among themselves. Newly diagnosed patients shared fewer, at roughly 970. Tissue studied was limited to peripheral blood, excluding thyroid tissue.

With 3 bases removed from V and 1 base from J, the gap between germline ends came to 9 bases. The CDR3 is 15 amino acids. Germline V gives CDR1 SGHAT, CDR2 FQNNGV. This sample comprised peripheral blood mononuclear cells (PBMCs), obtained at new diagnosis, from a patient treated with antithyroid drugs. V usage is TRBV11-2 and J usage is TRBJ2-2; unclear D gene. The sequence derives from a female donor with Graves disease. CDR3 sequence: CASSLRTGNTGELFF. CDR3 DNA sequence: TGTGCCAGCAGCTTGAGGACGGGGAACACCGGGGAGCTGTTTTTT.